What follows is one T cell receptor (beta chain) and its context. The data belong to a study of blood T cell repertoires in COVID-19. Study-wide background: Acute and convalescent COVID-19 specimens originated in the United States, Italy and Spain. PBMCs, B-cell-depleted T cells, or T cells were the source of the cDNA or gDNA that made up the material.

CDR1 is LNHNV and CDR2 is YYDKDF in the germline V gene (reference sequence). This CDR3 contains 18 residues. V was cut by 1 base and J by 0 bases, with 16 bases left in between. Authors' processing steps: For nucleated cells, counts were estimated from reference gene primer amplification. Profiling relied on immunoSEQ multiplex PCR, and the TCRdb table lists in-frame clones only, not all of them. The V and J calls and clone size are taken from that table; D and trimming were inferred from the DNA. The data hold tens of thousands of clones, with around 82% observed a single time. Sequenced sample: peripheral blood. This TCR was recovered from a human donor in a cohort sampled during active COVID-19. The chain is built from TRBV15 and TRBJ1-5; D possibly corresponds to TRBD1 (6 bases). CDR3 bases: TGTGCCACCAGCAGAGGGGGGAGGGGGTATAATAGCAATCAGCCCCAGCATTTT. Translation gives CATSRGGRGYNSNQPQHF.